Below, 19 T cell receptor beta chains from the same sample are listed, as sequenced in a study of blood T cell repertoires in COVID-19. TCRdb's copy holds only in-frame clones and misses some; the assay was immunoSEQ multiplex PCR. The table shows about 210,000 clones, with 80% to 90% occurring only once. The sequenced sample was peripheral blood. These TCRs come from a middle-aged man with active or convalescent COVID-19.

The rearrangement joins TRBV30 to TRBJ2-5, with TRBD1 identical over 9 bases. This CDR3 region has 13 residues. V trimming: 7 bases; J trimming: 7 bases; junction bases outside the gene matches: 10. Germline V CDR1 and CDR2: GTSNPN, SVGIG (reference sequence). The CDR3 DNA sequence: TGTGCCTCCCCGGGACAGGGCTACGGGACCCAGTACTTC. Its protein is CASPGQGYGTQYF.

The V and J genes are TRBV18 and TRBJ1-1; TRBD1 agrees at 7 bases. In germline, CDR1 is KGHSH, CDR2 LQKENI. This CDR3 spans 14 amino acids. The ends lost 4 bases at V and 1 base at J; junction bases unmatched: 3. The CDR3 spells CASSRGQPNTEAFF. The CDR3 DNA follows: TGTGCCAGCTCACGGGGACAGCCGAACACTGAAGCTTTCTTT.

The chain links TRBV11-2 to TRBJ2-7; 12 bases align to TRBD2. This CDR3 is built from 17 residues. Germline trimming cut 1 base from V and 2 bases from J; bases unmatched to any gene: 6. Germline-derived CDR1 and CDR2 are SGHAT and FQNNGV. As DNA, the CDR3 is TGTGCCAGCAGCTTAGGGGGGACTAGCGGGTTAACCTACGAGCAGTACTTC. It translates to CASSLGGTSGLTYEQYF.

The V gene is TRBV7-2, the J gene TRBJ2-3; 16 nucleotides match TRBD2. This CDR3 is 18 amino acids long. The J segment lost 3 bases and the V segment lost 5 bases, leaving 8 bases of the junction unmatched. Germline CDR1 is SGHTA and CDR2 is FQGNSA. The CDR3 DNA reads TGTGCCAGCAGCCTGGGACTAGCGGGGGGGCGTAATACAGATACGCAGTATTTT. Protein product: CASSLGLAGGRNTDTQYF.

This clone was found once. The CDR3 region has the DNA TGTGCCATCAGTGAAAGCAGGGGTAGTGAAAAACTGTTTTTT. Amino acids: CAISESRGSEKLFF. This chain links TRBV10-3 with TRBJ1-4, with D possibly being TRBD1 (6 bases). Trimming pared 3 bases from V and 7 bases from J, leaving 12 bases between. Germline V lookup: CDR1 ENHRY, CDR2 SYGVKD. This CDR3 is built from 14 residues.

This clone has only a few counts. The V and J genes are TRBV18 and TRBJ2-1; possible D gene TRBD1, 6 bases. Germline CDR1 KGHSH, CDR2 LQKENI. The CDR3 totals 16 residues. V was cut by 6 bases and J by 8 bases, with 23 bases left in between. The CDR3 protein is CASSYNGTHFTYEQFF. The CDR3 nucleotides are TGTGCCAGCTCGTATAACGGGACACACTTCACCTATGAGCAGTTCTTC.

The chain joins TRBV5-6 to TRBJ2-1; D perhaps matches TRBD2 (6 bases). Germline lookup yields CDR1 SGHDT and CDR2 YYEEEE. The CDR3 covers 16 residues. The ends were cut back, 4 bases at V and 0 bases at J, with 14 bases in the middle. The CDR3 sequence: CASSPEGRSSYNEQFF. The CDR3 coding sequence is TGTGCCAGCAGCCCGGAGGGGAGGAGCTCCTACAATGAGCAGTTCTTC.

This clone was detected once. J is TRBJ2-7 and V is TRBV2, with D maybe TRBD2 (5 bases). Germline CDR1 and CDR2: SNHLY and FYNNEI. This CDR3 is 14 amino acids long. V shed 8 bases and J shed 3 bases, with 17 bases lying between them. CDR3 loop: CASRPSGSVYEQYF. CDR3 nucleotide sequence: TGTGCCAGCCGGCCCAGCGGCAGCGTCTACGAGCAGTACTTC.

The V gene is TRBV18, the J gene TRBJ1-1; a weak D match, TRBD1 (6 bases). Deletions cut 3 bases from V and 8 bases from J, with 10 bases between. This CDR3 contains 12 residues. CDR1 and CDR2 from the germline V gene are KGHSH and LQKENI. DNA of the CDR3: TGTGCCAGCTCACCCGGACAGATAGAAGCTTTCTTT. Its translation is CASSPGQIEAFF.

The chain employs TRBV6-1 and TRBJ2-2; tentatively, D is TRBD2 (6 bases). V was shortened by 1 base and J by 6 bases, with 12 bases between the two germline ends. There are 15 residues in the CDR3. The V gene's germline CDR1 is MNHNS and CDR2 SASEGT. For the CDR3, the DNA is TGTGCCAGCAGTGAAGTAGGGGAGGTGGCCGGGGAGCTGTTTTTT. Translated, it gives CASSEVGEVAGELFF.

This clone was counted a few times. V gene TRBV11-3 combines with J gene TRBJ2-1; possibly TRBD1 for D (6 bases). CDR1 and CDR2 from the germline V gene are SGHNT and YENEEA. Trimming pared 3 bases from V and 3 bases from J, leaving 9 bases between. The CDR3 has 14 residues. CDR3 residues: CASSLTGSYNEQFF. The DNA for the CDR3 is TGTGCCAGCAGCTTGACAGGAAGCTACAATGAGCAGTTCTTC. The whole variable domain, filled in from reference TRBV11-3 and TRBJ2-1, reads EAGVVQSPRYKIIEKKQPVAFWCNPISGHNTLYWYLQNLGQGPELLIRYENEEAVDDSQLPKDRFSAERLKGVDSTLKIQPAELGDSAVYLCASSLTGSYNEQFFGPGTRLTVL.

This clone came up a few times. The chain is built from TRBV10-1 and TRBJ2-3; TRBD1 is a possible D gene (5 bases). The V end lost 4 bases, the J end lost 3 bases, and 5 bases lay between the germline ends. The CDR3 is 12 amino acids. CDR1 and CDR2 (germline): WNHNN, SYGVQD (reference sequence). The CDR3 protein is CASSAGTDTQYF. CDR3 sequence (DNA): TGCGCCAGCAGTGCAGGGACAGATACGCAGTATTTT.

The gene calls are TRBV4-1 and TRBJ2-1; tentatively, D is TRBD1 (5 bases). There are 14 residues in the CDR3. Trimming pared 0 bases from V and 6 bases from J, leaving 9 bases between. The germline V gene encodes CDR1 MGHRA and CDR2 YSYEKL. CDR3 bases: TGCGCCAGCAGCCAAGATCCAGGGTCCAATGAGCAGTTCTTC. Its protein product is CASSQDPGSNEQFF.

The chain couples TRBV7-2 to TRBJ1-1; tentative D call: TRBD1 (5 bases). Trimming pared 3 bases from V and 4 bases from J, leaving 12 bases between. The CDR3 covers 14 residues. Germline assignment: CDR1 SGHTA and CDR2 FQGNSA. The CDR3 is CASSFVGQSTEAFF. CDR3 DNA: TGTGCCAGCAGCTTTGTCGGACAATCCACTGAAGCTTTCTTT.

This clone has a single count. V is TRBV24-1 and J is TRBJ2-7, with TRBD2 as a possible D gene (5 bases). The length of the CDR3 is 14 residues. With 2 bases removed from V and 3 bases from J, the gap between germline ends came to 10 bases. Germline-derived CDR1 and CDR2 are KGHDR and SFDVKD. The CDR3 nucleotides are TGTGCCACCAGTGATTCAGGACGGGGCTACGAGCAGTACTTC. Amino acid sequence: CATSDSGRGYEQYF.

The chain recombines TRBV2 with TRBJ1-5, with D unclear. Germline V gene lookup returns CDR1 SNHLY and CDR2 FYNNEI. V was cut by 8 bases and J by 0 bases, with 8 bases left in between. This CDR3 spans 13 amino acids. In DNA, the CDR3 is TGTGCCAGCGGTAGAGATAGCAATCAGCCCCAGCATTTT. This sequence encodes CASGRDSNQPQHF.

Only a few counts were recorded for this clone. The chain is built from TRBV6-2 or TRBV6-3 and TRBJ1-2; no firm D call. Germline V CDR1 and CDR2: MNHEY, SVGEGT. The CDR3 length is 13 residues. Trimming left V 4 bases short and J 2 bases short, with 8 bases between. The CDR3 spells CASSFRSNYGYTF. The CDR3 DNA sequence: TGTGCCAGCAGTTTCCGGTCAAACTATGGCTACACCTTC.

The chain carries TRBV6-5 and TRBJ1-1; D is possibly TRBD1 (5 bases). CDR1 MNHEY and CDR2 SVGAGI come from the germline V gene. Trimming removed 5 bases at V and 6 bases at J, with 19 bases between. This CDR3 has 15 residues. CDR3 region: CASSPPGPRRAEAFF. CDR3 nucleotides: TGTGCCAGCAGTCCGCCGGGGCCACGGAGGGCTGAAGCTTTCTTT.

The CDR3 DNA follows: TGTGCCAGCAGCTTAGCCCTAGCGGGAATAGCGGCCAACGTCCTGACTTTC. This codes for CASSLALAGIAANVLTF. The chain uses TRBV27 and TRBJ2-6, with TRBD2 matching over 9 bases. Trimming took 6 bases from V and 6 from J; bases not matched to a gene: 12. Germline V lookup: CDR1 MNHEY, CDR2 SMNVEV (reference sequence). The CDR3 consists of 17 residues.